This TCR beta chain is from a study of blood T cell repertoires in COVID-19. Overall study: PBMCs, B-cell-depleted T cells, or T cells provided the cDNA or gDNA that made up the material.

V lost 6 bases and J lost 1, with 15 bases in between. This CDR3 contains 14 residues. The germline gives CDR1 SQVTM, CDR2 ANQGSEA. Clones were read by immunoSEQ multiplex PCR, and TCRdb kept only the in-frame ones, dropping some. Seen here are around 130,000 clones, about nine tenths observed once, and the top ten hold roughly 3.7%. The chain employs TRBV29-1 and TRBJ1-1; TRBD1 is a possible D gene (5 bases). This TCR came from a man aged 45-65 years with active COVID-19. Sequenced: peripheral blood. CDR3 amino acids: CSVSTQGRNTEAFF. CDR3 nucleotides: TGCAGCGTAAGCACTCAGGGTCGGAACACTGAAGCTTTCTTT.